The sequence of this TCR beta chain was determined in a study of Graves' ophthalmopathy and Graves' hyperthyroidism. Study-wide background: Hyperthyroidism qualified as stable when ophthalmopathy did not develop within 18 months of follow-up. Study findings and constraints: It was with around 67% sensitivity and around 72% specificity that the model predicted ophthalmopathy progression.

Investigators amplified TCR beta CDR3 regions from RNA transcripts. First-round RT-PCR employed HTBI primers, with a second-round multiplex PCR after it. MiXCR was run by TCRdb on the multiplex PCR reads, yielding one entry per CDR3 protein. The table includes over a million distinct CDR3 sequences, 35% to 45% detected once. Participants with hyperthyroidism, aged 18 to 65, were newly diagnosed with under 2 months' duration. Other autoimmune diseases, uncontrolled infections, pregnancy and lactation each led to patient exclusion. For this clonotype: The target antigen is unknown. A read error is possible here, since a much larger clone lies one base away.

With V trimmed by 9 bases and J by 2 bases, 9 bases remained unmatched. CDR3 length equals 14 residues. Germline loops: CDR1 MDHEN, CDR2 SYDVKM. The clonotype was recovered from an adult man with Graves' hyperthyroidism. The chain has TRBV28 and TRBJ2-5, with 7 nucleotides matching TRBD1. The source material was peripheral blood or thyroid tissue (not recorded which). The CDR3: CARSNRDSQETQYF. Here the CDR3 DNA reads TGTGCCAGAAGTAACAGGGACAGTCAAGAGACCCAGTACTTC.